One sample yielded the 9 T cell receptor beta chains listed below, sequenced in a study of beta chain features in type 1 diabetes (dated by TCRdb to 2016 to 2019). The research as a whole found: In all four CD4+ subsets, TCRB CDR3 length was moderately but significantly shorter in type 1 diabetes patients.

Library preparation was by the immunoSEQ multiplex PCR assay. The High Capacity cDNA Reverse Transcription Kit was used to reverse transcribe all of the isolated RNA, meaning that expressed TCRB transcripts were what got sequenced. Drawn from immuneACCESS, this table holds only the in-frame rearrangements with V and J called that TCRdb kept. Clones are partly lost; checked studies trace under half to an unresolved V gene and leave the rest unexplained. Within this sample are about 710,000 clones, with over 12% of them counted one time only. Approximately 0.042% of the sample comes from the top ten. These receptors have no known antigen. Sample: naive CD4+ T cells from blood. Sample cell subset or site, as interpreted from the label and publication: true naive CD4+ T cells. The receptors originated from a man younger than 30 with type 1 diabetes.

In this sample, this clone turned up a few times. The V call is TRBV7-2, the J call TRBJ2-1, with D possibly matching TRBD1 (5 bases). The length of the CDR3 is 12 residues. The germline CDR1 and CDR2 sequences are SGHTA and FQGNSA. V lost 5 bases and J lost 8, with 10 bases in between. CDR3 protein: CASSTTAHEQFF. The CDR3 DNA reads TGTGCCAGCAGCACGACAGCCCATGAGCAGTTCTTC.

This clone has more than one count but fewer than ten. The CDR3 loop is CASSFPPGQGGNTGELFF. CDR3 coding DNA: TGTGCCAGCAGCTTCCCGCCGGGACAGGGAGGGAACACCGGGGAGCTGTTTTTT. This chain uses TRBV5-4 with TRBJ2-2, with 9 bases that match TRBD1. There are 18 residues in the CDR3. With 2 bases clipped from V and 1 base from J, the junction kept 9 bases outside the gene matches. Germline V CDR1 and CDR2: SGHNT, YYREEE (reference sequence).

About this clone itself: Additional DNA sequences in this sample encode the identical CDR3. This chain connects TRBV27 to TRBJ2-3; D call uncertain. V lost 4 bases, J lost 0 bases, and 8 bases lay in between. CDR1 and CDR2 from the germline V gene are MNHEY and SMNVEV (reference sequence). CDR3 length: 14 amino acids. The CDR3 reads CASSWRVSTDTQYF. The CDR3 coding sequence is TGTGCCAGCAGTTGGAGAGTTAGCACAGATACGCAGTATTTT.

The CDR3 region is CAGRLAVNTGELFF. CDR3 DNA sequence: TGTGCCGGAAGACTAGCGGTGAACACCGGGGAGCTGTTTTTT. The rearrangement uses TRBV19 and TRBJ2-2; 9 bases agree with TRBD2. The ends lost 11 bases at V and 1 base at J; junction bases unmatched: 5. Germline assignment: CDR1 LNHDA and CDR2 SQIVND (reference sequence). This CDR3 is 14 amino acids long.

The chain joins TRBV6-1 to TRBJ2-7, with D perhaps given as TRBD1 or TRBD2 (5 bases each). The CDR3 runs to 14 residues. Trimming shortened V by 5 bases and J by 0 bases, and 11 bases separated the two germline ends. Germline CDR1 MNHNS, CDR2 SASEGT. CDR3 sequence reads: CASSRDPSSYEQYF. CDR3 nucleotides: TGTGCCAGCAGTAGGGACCCTAGCTCCTACGAGCAGTACTTC.

This clone has only a few counts. The CDR3 is CASSEDRSQPQHF. Here the CDR3 DNA reads TGTGCCAGCAGCGAGGACAGGAGTCAGCCCCAGCATTTT. V gene TRBV7-6 combines with J gene TRBJ1-5, with 7 bases aligning to TRBD1. The length of the CDR3 is 13 residues. Germline CDR1 and CDR2: SGHVS and FNYEAQ. V lost 5 bases to trimming and J lost 6 bases; unmatched junction nucleotides: 4.

This clone was detected a few times. The genes are TRBV2 and TRBJ2-2, with unresolved D. Trimming took 8 bases from V and 0 from J, leaving 10 bases between them. In germline, CDR1 is SNHLY, CDR2 FYNNEI. CDR3 length: 14 amino acids. DNA of the CDR3: TGTGCCAGCTTACTCGAAACGAACACCGGGGAGCTGTTTTTT. As protein: CASLLETNTGELFF.

This clone showed up just a few times. The genes are TRBV10-3 and TRBJ2-7; 8 nucleotides align to TRBD1. This CDR3 has 17 residues. Germline lookup yields CDR1 ENHRY and CDR2 SYGVKD. The V segment lost 5 bases and the J segment 0 bases; nucleotides outside the gene matches: 12. The CDR3: CAISRTGLKTSSYEQYF. CDR3 nucleotides: TGTGCCATCAGTCGGACAGGGCTCAAAACAAGCTCCTACGAGCAGTACTTC.

This clone turned up a few times. Additional DNA sequences in this sample encode the identical CDR3. This chain connects TRBV6-5 to TRBJ2-4; D tentatively reads TRBD1 or TRBD2 (5 bases each). The V end was cut by 6 bases, the J end by 0 bases, with 6 bases between. The germline CDR1 and CDR2 sequences are MNHEY and SVGAGI. The CDR3 sequence is 13 residues long. CDR3 in amino acids: CASRGTAKNIQYF. As DNA, the CDR3 is TGTGCCAGCAGGGGGACAGCCAAAAACATTCAGTACTTC.